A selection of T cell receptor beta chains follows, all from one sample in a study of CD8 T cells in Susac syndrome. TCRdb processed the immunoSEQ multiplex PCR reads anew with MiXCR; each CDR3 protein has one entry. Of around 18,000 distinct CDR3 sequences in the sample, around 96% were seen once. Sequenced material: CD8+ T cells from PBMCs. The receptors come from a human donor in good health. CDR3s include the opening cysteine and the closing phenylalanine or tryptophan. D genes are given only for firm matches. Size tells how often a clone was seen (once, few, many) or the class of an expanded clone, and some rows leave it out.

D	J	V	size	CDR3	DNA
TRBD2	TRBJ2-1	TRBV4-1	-	CASSQVGEGIYNEQFF	TGCGCCAGCAGCCAAGTCGGGGAGGGGATATACAATGAGCAGTTCTTC
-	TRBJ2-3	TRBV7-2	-	CASSLTVGGTQYF	TGTGCCAGCAGCTTAACAGTTGGGGGAACGCAGTATTTT
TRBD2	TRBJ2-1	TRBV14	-	CASSQELPGLTLYNEQFF	TGTGCCAGCAGCCAAGAACTTCCGGGACTAACCCTATACAATGAGCAGTTCTTC
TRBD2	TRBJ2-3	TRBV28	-	CASRPGLAGGPVADTQYF	TGTGCCAGCAGACCGGGACTAGCGGGAGGGCCTGTGGCAGATACGCAGTATTTT
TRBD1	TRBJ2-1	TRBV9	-	CASSNRDRVADEQFF	TGTGCCAGCAGCAACCGGGACAGGGTTGCCGATGAGCAGTTCTTC
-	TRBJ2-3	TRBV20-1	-	CSARRSDTQYF	TGCAGTGCTAGAAGGTCAGATACGCAGTATTTT
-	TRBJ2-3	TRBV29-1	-	CSVEWRRESGTDTQYF	TGCAGCGTTGAATGGAGGAGGGAGTCGGGCACAGATACGCAGTATTTT
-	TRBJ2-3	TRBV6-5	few	CASSYAWGATDTQYF	TGTGCCAGCAGTTACGCCTGGGGGGCCACAGATACGCAGTATTTT
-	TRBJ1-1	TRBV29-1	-	CSVVGQNTEAFF	TGCAGCGTCGTAGGACAGAACACTGAAGCTTTCTTT
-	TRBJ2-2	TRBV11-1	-	CASSLARTGRDFAGELFF	TGTGCCAGCAGCTTAGCTAGGACAGGGAGGGATTTCGCCGGGGAGCTGTTTTTT
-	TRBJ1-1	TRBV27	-	CASSNRVGRDTEAFF	TGTGCCAGCAGTAACCGGGTAGGCCGGGACACTGAAGCTTTCTTT
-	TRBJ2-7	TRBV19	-	CASSPTGYEQYF	TGTGCCAGTAGTCCGACAGGCTACGAGCAGTACTTC
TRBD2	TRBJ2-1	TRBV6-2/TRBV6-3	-	CASGRGTAGGIYNEQFF	TGTGCCAGCGGCAGAGGGACGGCGGGAGGGATATACAATGAGCAGTTCTTC
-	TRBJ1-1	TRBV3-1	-	CASDDGAANTEAFF	TGTGCCAGCGACGATGGGGCAGCTAACACTGAAGCTTTCTTT
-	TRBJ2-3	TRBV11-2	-	CASRITSGEGTDTQYF	TGTGCCAGCAGGATTACTTCCGGTGAGGGCACAGATACGCAGTATTTT
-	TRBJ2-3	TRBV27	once	CASSSGTWSTDTQYF	TGTGCCAGCAGTTCCGGGACTTGGAGCACAGATACGCAGTATTTT